These 24 T cell receptor beta chains came from one sample sequenced in a study of shared clonotypes between healthy human individuals. Sequencing used immunoSEQ multiplex PCR; TCRdb keeps in-frame clones, though not all of them. The table includes about 470,000 clones, roughly 77% detected once. The source material was PBMCs. The source of these receptors is a woman aged 40 to 50 in good health. Some clones in this sample may be carry-over from other donors' samples.

The V and J genes are TRBV19 and TRBJ2-7; TRBD1 matches at 12 bases. The CDR3 is 16 amino acids. V lost 3 bases to trimming and J lost 3 bases; unmatched junction nucleotides: 6. Germline lookup yields CDR1 LNHDA and CDR2 SQIVND (reference sequence). The CDR3 DNA reads as TGTGCCAGTAGTATCGGGGGACAGGGGGCGGACTACGAGCAGTACTTC. Its protein is CASSIGGQGADYEQYF.

To note about this clone: A junction end diverges from the germline sequence, so it may reflect a read error. The genes are TRBV11-3 and TRBJ2-5, with TRBD2 as a possible D gene (6 bases). This CDR3 is built from 12 residues. Germline CDR1 reads SGHNT; CDR2 reads YENEEA. The DNA for the CDR3 is TGTGCCAGCAGCCCCCTCCGGGAGACCCAGCACTTC. As protein: CASSPLRETQHF.

The J gene is TRBJ2-3, the V gene TRBV2; the D is unclear. Per germline, CDR1 SNHLY and CDR2 FYNNEI. The CDR3 sequence is 14 residues long. The germline V and J ends were trimmed by 6 bases and 1 base, with 11 bases remaining between them. CDR3 bases: TGTGCCAGCAGCGGGCAGACCGGCACAGATACGCAGTATTTT. Protein: CASSGQTGTDTQYF.

The V and J genes are TRBV30 and TRBJ2-7; the match to TRBD1 covers 8 bases. Per the germline V gene, CDR1 is GTSNPN and CDR2 is SVGIG (reference sequence). This CDR3 contains 15 residues. The V and J ends lost 2 bases and 2 bases, in that order; junction bases with no gene match: 8. CDR3 bases: TGTGCCTGGAGTTCACCGGTACAGGGGGCCTACGAGCAGTACTTC. This codes for CAWSSPVQGAYEQYF. The entire variable domain, with the rest obtained from reference TRBV30 and TRBJ2-7, is as follows: SQTIHQWPATLVQPVGSPLSLECTVEGTSNPNLYWYRQAAGRGLQLLFYSVGIGQISSEVPQNLSASRPQDRQFILSSKKLLLSDSGFYLCAWSSPVQGAYEQYFGPGTRLTVT.

Only one count was recorded for this clone. V is TRBV6-5 and J is TRBJ2-5, with D possibly being TRBD1 (5 bases). The CDR3 loop spans 13 amino acids. V was cut by 6 bases and J by 3 bases, with 11 bases left in between. The germline V gene has CDR1 MNHEY and CDR2 SVGAGI. The CDR3 region is CASRYTGEETQYF. As DNA, the CDR3 is TGTGCCAGCAGGTATACAGGTGAAGAGACCCAGTACTTC.

The gene calls are TRBV28 and TRBJ1-1; D gene ambiguous. There are 14 residues in the CDR3. Trimming left V 1 base short and J 1 base short, with 7 bases between. Germline-derived CDR1 and CDR2 are MDHEN and SYDVKM. The CDR3 coding sequence is TGTGCCAGCAGTTTATATGGCTGGAACACTGAAGCTTTCTTT. This gives the protein CASSLYGWNTEAFF.

V is TRBV15 and J is TRBJ1-5; a possible D gene is TRBD1 (5 bases). This CDR3 spans 14 amino acids. In germline, CDR1 is LNHNV, CDR2 YYDKDF (reference sequence). V shed 0 bases and J shed 6 bases, with 9 bases lying between them. CDR3 loop: CATSREPGLQPQHF. CDR3 sequence (DNA): TGTGCCACCAGCAGAGAGCCGGGGCTTCAGCCCCAGCATTTT.

The chain carries TRBV7-6 and TRBJ2-1; tentatively, D is TRBD2 (6 bases). The CDR3 loop spans 13 amino acids. V was trimmed by 2 bases and J by 5 bases, leaving 7 bases between them. Germline values: CDR1 SGHVS, CDR2 FNYEAQ. This chain's CDR3 is CASSLREDNEQFF. CDR3 nucleotide sequence: TGTGCCAGCAGCTTAAGGGAGGACAATGAGCAGTTCTTC.

The chain couples TRBV30 to TRBJ1-1; D may be TRBD1 (5 bases). The V gene lost 2 bases and the J gene lost 3 bases, with 10 bases spanning the gap. CDR1 and CDR2 from the germline V gene are GTSNPN and SVGIG (reference sequence). This CDR3 is built from 13 residues. CDR3 sequence (DNA): TGTGCCTGGAGTTCGGGACTGGACACTGAAGCTTTCTTT. This translates into CAWSSGLDTEAFF.

The rearrangement joins TRBV7-2 to TRBJ2-7, with 10 bases matching TRBD2. The germline V gene encodes CDR1 SGHTA and CDR2 FQGNSA. The CDR3 has 15 residues. Trimming cost V 5 bases and J 0 bases; bases outside gene matches: 4. CDR3 residues: CASSLSGGDSYEQYF. CDR3 coding DNA: TGTGCCAGCAGCCTGAGCGGGGGGGACTCCTACGAGCAGTACTTC.

This clone showed up just a few times. The same CDR3 is also encoded by other DNA sequences in this sample. The V gene is TRBV5-1, the J gene TRBJ2-7, with D unresolved. Trimming took 0 bases from V and 1 from J, leaving 8 bases between them. This CDR3 is built from 14 residues. Germline V gene sequence: CDR1 SGHRS, CDR2 YFSETQ. This CDR3 reads CASSLEQGSYEQYF. For the CDR3, the DNA is TGCGCCAGCAGCTTGGAACAAGGATCCTACGAGCAGTACTTC.

V gene TRBV28 combines with J gene TRBJ2-1; D tentatively reads TRBD1 or TRBD2 (5 bases each). Looked up from germline, CDR1 is MDHEN and CDR2 is SYDVKM. The CDR3 has 17 residues. The V end lost 4 bases, the J end lost 6 bases, and 22 bases lay between the germline ends. CDR3 DNA: TGTGCCAGCAGTTCGCACAGGACGGAGGAAAGAGGCAATGAGCAGTTCTTC. Protein: CASSSHRTEERGNEQFF.

As regards this clone: This CDR3 is also generated by other DNA sequences in the sample. This chain links TRBV5-5 with TRBJ2-7, with TRBD2 as a possible D gene (6 bases). The CDR3 runs to 15 residues. Per germline, CDR1 SGHKS and CDR2 YYEKEE (reference sequence). Trimming left V 0 bases short and J 0 bases short, with 10 bases between. Here the CDR3 reads CASSLVGTASYEQYF. CDR3 DNA: TGTGCCAGCAGCTTGGTCGGGACTGCCTCCTACGAGCAGTACTTC.

The rearrangement uses TRBV9 and TRBJ2-3; the match to TRBD2 covers 8 bases. Germline V gene data show CDR1 as SGDLS and CDR2 as YYNGEE. The CDR3 totals 16 residues. V lost 0 bases and J lost 1; bases outside the gene matches: 4. The CDR3 DNA is TGTGCCAGCAGCGTAGGCCGAGCGGGAGGCACAGATACGCAGTATTTT. Translating gives CASSVGRAGGTDTQYF.

This rearrangement joins TRBV5-1 to TRBJ2-7, with 9 bases identical to TRBD2. The CDR3 covers 15 residues. V shed 4 bases and J 2 bases; nucleotides not matched to a gene: 7. CDR1 and CDR2 from the germline V gene are SGHRS and YFSETQ. In DNA form, the CDR3 reads TGCGCCAGCAGCCTGTGGGCTAGCGGGGCCTACGAGCAGTACTTC. Protein product: CASSLWASGAYEQYF.

The chain employs TRBV28 and TRBJ1-1; no clear D gene. CDR1 MDHEN and CDR2 SYDVKM come from the germline V gene. There are 10 residues in the CDR3. The germline V and J ends were trimmed by 6 bases and 9 bases, with 8 bases remaining between them. CDR3 coding DNA: TGTGCCAGCAGATTAAACAAAGCTTTCTTT. This encodes CASRLNKAFF. Combining the CDR3 with reference TRBV28 and TRBJ1-1 gives the whole variable domain DVKVTQSSRYLVKRTGEKVFLECVQDMDHENMFWYRQDPGLGLRLIYFSYDVKMKEKGDIPEGYSVSREKKERFSLILESASTNQTSMYLCASRLNKAFFGQGTRLTVV.

This chain connects TRBV18 to TRBJ1-3; TRBD1 agrees at 9 bases. CDR1 and CDR2 (germline): KGHSH, LQKENI. This CDR3 has 15 amino acids. J lost 1 base, V lost 3 bases, and 1 base had no gene match. The CDR3 bases are TGTGCCAGCTCACCCGGGACAGGGTCTGGAAACACCATATATTTT. It codes for CASSPGTGSGNTIYF.

This clone was counted a single time. The V gene is TRBV5-1, the J gene TRBJ2-7, with 11 bases identical to TRBD2. There are 14 residues in the CDR3. Germline trimming cut 5 bases from V and 4 bases from J; bases unmatched to any gene: 5. From germline, CDR1 is SGHRS and CDR2 YFSETQ. The CDR3 DNA reads TGCGCCAGCAGGAAACTAGCGGGGGCATACGAGCAGTACTTC. It encodes CASRKLAGAYEQYF.

The chain has TRBV9 and TRBJ2-7; possible D gene TRBD1, 5 bases. The germline V gene encodes CDR1 SGDLS and CDR2 YYNGEE. This CDR3 is built from 14 residues. V was trimmed by 3 bases and J by 4 bases, leaving 14 bases between them. The CDR3 coding sequence is TGTGCCAGCAGCGGGACATCGGACGGATACGAGCAGTACTTC. It yields the protein CASSGTSDGYEQYF.

The rearrangement links TRBV29-1 to TRBJ2-3; weak D call: TRBD1 (5 bases). V lost 0 bases to trimming and J lost 2 bases, with 6 bases between them. Germline V gene lookup returns CDR1 SQVTM and CDR2 ANQGSEA. This CDR3 has 13 amino acids. The CDR3 loop reads CSVEDRATDTQYF. CDR3 DNA sequence: TGCAGCGTTGAAGACAGGGCCACAGATACGCAGTATTTT.

The CDR3 is CASSSTGHNEQFF. The DNA for the CDR3 is TGTGCCAGCAGTTCGACGGGCCACAATGAGCAGTTCTTC. The rearrangement links TRBV28 to TRBJ2-1; D not certain. CDR1 is MDHEN and CDR2 is SYDVKM in the germline V gene. Trimming removed 4 bases at V and 5 bases at J, with 9 bases between. The CDR3 has 13 amino acids.

The V call is TRBV5-6, the J call TRBJ1-2; the D gene is possibly TRBD1 (5 bases). V was trimmed by 2 bases and J by 4 bases, leaving 9 bases between them. The CDR3 covers 13 residues. Germline V gene lookup returns CDR1 SGHDT and CDR2 YYEEEE. The CDR3 bases are TGTGCCAGCAGCTTTCAGGGAGGCTATGGCTACACCTTC. Translating gives CASSFQGGYGYTF.

The rearrangement links TRBV18 to TRBJ2-1; D is possibly TRBD1 (6 bases). V lost 0 bases and J 2 bases, leaving 8 bases between the germline ends. Germline V gene sequence: CDR1 KGHSH, CDR2 LQKENI. CDR3 length: 15 residues. CDR3 nucleotides: TGTGCCAGCTCACCACCACAGGGAACCTACAATGAGCAGTTCTTC. Translating gives CASSPPQGTYNEQFF.

This rearrangement joins TRBV5-1 to TRBJ1-1, with D maybe TRBD1 (6 bases). Deletions cut 0 bases from V and 2 bases from J, with 14 bases between. The CDR3 length is 16 residues. Germline V gene lookup returns CDR1 SGHRS and CDR2 YFSETQ. This CDR3 reads CASSLASGHLNTEAFF. As DNA, the CDR3 is TGCGCCAGCAGCTTGGCCTCGGGACACTTAAACACTGAAGCTTTCTTT.